A selection of T cell receptor beta chains follows, all from one sample in a study of blood T cell repertoires in COVID-19. Assay: immunoSEQ multiplex PCR; the TCRdb copy retains only in-frame clones and omits some. The sample shows approximately 170,000 clones, 80% to 90% of them seen only once. Material for sequencing was peripheral blood. These receptors all stem from a young man with active or convalescent COVID-19. CDR3s leave out the opening cysteine and the closing phenylalanine or tryptophan. D genes are given only for firm matches. Expanded clones get a size class; other rows say once, few or many, or leave the size out.

V gene	clone size	J gene	D gene	CDR3 protein
TRBV2	-	TRBJ1-1	TRBD1	ASRGTGDTEAF
TRBV5-1	-	TRBJ2-5	-	ASSFGSREETQY
TRBV2	-	TRBJ2-1	TRBD2	ASSRTSGGYNEQF
TRBV28	-	TRBJ1-1	-	ASSPLGPQGTEAF
TRBV6-2/TRBV6-3	-	TRBJ2-3	-	ASSYLNLEY
TRBV23-1	-	TRBJ2-1	-	ASARLGSSYNEQF
TRBV14	-	TRBJ1-3	-	ASSPLSESRGTIY
TRBV20-1	-	TRBJ2-4	-	SARDRGIQY
TRBV2	-	TRBJ1-5	-	ASSEGQGLFHLLNQPQH
TRBV5-1	few	TRBJ1-6	-	ASSLEFSGNSPLH
TRBV19	few	TRBJ1-6	-	ASSIDRFSYNSPLH
TRBV5-1	-	TRBJ2-5	TRBD2	ASSFGLAGGLREETQY
TRBV5-6	once	TRBJ1-1	-	ASSSGWGGSTEAF
TRBV6-2/TRBV6-3	-	TRBJ2-3	TRBD2	ASSYLGMVAGGDTQY
TRBV18	-	TRBJ2-3	TRBD1	ASSPITGEVGPDTQY
TRBV28	-	TRBJ2-5	TRBD1	ASSLEGGQQETQY
TRBV28	-	TRBJ1-6	TRBD1	ASSVVDRDNSPLH
TRBV7-3	-	TRBJ2-3	TRBD2	ASSPTSGRTDTQY
TRBV3-1/TRBV3-2	-	TRBJ1-4	-	ASSKTEKLF
TRBV6-2/TRBV6-3	-	TRBJ2-7	TRBD1	ASSSGQGAVYEQY
TRBV27	-	TRBJ1-1	-	ASSLLWNTEAF
TRBV9	-	TRBJ1-6	TRBD1	ASSEDRVRTPLH
TRBV29-1	-	TRBJ1-1	-	SVGHMNTEAF
TRBV7-2	-	TRBJ2-7	TRBD1	ASSLPPGQDSEQY
TRBV24-1	-	TRBJ2-1	TRBD2	ATSDSGTSGAPRYNEQF
TRBV10-3	-	TRBJ1-1	TRBD1	AVTQGAAQVTEAF
TRBV20-1	-	TRBJ2-7	TRBD1	SASTQGTGDEQY
TRBV28	-	TRBJ1-4	TRBD1	ASSLGGTGGVATNEKLF
TRBV11-3	-	TRBJ2-3	TRBD2	ASSTRTSGSSGDTQY
TRBV6-1	-	TRBJ1-5	-	ASSEGQLNQPQH
TRBV28	-	TRBJ1-5	-	ASSFATDSNQPQH
TRBV12-3/TRBV12-4	-	TRBJ2-1	TRBD2	ASSFQRDGEQF
TRBV28	once	TRBJ1-6	-	ASSSGSNSSPLH
TRBV11-3	-	TRBJ1-1	TRBD1	ASRWGDRGFVTEAF
TRBV7-2	-	TRBJ1-4	-	ASSLEGRAVQNEKLF
TRBV7-2	-	TRBJ1-4	-	ASSLALAGGNEKLF
TRBV13	-	TRBJ1-2	-	ASSFHRDIDYGYT
TRBV28	-	TRBJ1-5	TRBD1	ASSGAGGGPPQH
TRBV5-4	-	TRBJ2-3	TRBD2	ASSSTSGGPGDTQY
TRBV20-1	once	TRBJ1-2	TRBD1	SASPAGGYDGYT
TRBV6-6	-	TRBJ2-3	-	ASSLQYTDTQY
TRBV11-3	-	TRBJ2-3	TRBD1	ASSFPGGADTQY
TRBV5-1	-	TRBJ2-5	TRBD2	ASSFGLAGGRVGETQY
TRBV27	-	TRBJ2-1	-	ASSPRGFLYNEQF
TRBV5-6	-	TRBJ2-7	-	ASSPRDIIYEQY
TRBV19	-	TRBJ2-7	TRBD1	ASSIVAGTGAYEQY
TRBV5-4	-	TRBJ1-1	-	ASSLTENTEAF
TRBV19	-	TRBJ1-5	-	ATAPPYGNQPQH
TRBV11-3	-	TRBJ2-5	-	ASSLVWAGETQY
TRBV12-3/TRBV12-4	-	TRBJ2-3	-	ASSVTDTQY
TRBV6-1	-	TRBJ2-3	TRBD2	ASSGLAGGLSSTDTQY
TRBV6-2/TRBV6-3	-	TRBJ1-5	TRBD1	ASSADRGFDSNQPQH
TRBV7-7	-	TRBJ2-2	-	ASSSSLNTGELF